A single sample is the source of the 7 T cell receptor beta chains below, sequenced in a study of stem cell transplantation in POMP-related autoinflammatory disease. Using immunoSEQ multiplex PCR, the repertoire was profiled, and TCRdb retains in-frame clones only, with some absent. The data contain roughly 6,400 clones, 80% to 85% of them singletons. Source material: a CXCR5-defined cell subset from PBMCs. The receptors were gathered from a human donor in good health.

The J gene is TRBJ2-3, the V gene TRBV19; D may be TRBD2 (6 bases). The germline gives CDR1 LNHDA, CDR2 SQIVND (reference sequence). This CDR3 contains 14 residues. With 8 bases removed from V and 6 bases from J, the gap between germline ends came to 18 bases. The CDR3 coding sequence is TGTGCCAGTGACAATTGGGACTCTTGGGATACGCAGTATTTT. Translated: CASDNWDSWDTQYF.

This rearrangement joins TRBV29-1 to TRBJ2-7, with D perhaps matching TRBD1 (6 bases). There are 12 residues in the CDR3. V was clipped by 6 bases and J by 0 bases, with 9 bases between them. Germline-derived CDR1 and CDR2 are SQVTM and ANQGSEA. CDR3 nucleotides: TGCAGCGTCGGACAGCTCTCCTACGAGCAGTACTTC. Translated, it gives CSVGQLSYEQYF.

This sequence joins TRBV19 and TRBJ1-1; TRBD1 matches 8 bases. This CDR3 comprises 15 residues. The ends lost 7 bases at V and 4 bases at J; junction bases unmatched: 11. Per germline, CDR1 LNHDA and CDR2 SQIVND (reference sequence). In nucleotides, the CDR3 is TGTGCCAGTATAAGGGGGGGGACAGGTAGCACTGAAGCTTTCTTT. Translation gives CASIRGGTGSTEAFF.

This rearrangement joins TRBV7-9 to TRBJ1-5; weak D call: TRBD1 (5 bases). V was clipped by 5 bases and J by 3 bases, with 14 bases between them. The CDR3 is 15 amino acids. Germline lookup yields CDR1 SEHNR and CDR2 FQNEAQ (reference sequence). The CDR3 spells CASSLQGGNNQPQHF. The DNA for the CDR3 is TGTGCCAGCAGCCTGCAGGGAGGGAACAATCAGCCCCAGCATTTT.

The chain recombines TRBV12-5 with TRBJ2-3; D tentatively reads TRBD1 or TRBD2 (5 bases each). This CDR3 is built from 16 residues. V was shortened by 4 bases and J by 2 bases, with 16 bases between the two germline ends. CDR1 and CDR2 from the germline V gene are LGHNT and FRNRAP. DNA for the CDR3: TGTGCTAGTGGTTCCACCGGGGCAGGGCACACAGATACGCAGTATTTT. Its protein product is CASGSTGAGHTDTQYF.

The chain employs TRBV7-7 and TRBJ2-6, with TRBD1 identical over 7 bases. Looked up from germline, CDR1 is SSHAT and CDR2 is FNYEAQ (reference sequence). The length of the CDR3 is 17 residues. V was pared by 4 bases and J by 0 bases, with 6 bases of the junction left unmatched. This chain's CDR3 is CASSSLGTASGANVLTF. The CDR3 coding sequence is TGTGCCAGCAGCTCCCTCGGGACAGCCTCTGGGGCCAACGTCCTGACTTTC.

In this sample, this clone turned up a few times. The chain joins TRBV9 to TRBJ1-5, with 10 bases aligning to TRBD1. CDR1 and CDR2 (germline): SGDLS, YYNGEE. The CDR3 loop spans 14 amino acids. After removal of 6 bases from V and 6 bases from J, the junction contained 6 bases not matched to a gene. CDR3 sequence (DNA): TGTGCCAGCAACCGAAGGACAGGGGGTCAGCCCCAGCATTTT. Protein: CASNRRTGGQPQHF.